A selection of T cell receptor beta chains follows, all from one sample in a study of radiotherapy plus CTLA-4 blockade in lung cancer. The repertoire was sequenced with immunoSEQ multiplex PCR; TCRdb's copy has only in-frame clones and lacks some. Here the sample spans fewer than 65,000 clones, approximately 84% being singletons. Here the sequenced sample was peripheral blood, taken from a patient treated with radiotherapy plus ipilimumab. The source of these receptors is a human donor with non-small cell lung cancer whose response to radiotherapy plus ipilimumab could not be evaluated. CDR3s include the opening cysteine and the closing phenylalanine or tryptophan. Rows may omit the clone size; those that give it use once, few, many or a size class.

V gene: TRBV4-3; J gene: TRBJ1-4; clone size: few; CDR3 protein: CASSQEDRGGEKLFF
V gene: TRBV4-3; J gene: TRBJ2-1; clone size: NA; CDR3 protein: CASSLRQGGDEQFF
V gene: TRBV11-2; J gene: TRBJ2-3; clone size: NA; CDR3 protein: CASSLAGDTQYF
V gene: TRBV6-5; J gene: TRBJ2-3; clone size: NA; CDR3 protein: CASSSQGQGRTDTQYF
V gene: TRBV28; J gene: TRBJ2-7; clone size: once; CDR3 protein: CASSTQDRVLPTYEQYF
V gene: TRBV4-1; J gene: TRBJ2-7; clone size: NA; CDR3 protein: CASSQGLVTVHEQYF
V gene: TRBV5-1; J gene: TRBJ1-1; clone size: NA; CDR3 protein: CASSFGTGNTEAFF
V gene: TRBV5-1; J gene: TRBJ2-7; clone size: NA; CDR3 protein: CASSLAGQGLHEQYF
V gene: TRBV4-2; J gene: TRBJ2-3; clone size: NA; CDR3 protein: CASSLILARAADTQYF
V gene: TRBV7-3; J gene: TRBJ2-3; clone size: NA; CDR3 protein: CASSLWRDLPSDTQYF
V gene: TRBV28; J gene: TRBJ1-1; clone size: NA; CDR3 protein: CAVYRDTEAFF
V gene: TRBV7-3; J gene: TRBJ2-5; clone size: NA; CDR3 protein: CASSPTGTEKETQYF
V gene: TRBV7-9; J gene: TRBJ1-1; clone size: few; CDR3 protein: CASSLNLGGVDTEAFF
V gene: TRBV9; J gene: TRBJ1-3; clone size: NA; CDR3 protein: CASSVAFGNTIYF
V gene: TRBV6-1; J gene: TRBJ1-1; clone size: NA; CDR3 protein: CASEHLNTEAFF
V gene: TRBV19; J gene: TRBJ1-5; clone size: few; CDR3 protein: CASSRVTGYSNQPQHF
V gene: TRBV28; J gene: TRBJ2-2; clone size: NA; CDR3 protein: CASSLTQGTGELFF
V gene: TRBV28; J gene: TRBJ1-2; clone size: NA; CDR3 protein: CASSPTSYGYTF
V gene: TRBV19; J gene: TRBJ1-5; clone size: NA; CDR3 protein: CASNKWEGANQPQHF
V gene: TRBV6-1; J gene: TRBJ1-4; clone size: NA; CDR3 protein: CASSDCPSLLVDNEKLFF
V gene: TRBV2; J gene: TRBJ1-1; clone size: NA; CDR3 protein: CASSKGNLNTEAFF
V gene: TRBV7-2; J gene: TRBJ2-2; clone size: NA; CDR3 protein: CASSFTGTKSGELFF
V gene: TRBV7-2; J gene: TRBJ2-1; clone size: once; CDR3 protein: CASSTGGYNEQFF
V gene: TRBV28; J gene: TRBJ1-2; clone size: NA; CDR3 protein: CASSPITGGNGYTF
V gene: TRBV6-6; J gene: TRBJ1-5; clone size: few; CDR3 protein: CASRGGASNQPQHF
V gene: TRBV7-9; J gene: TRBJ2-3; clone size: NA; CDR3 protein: CASSLGVGTSGMRSTQYF
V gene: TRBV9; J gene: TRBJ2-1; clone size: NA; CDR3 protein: CASSGGLAGVNEQFF
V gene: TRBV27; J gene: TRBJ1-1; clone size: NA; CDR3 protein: CASSGLKPNTEAFF
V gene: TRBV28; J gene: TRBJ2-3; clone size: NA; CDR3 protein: CASSFSGRAVDTQYF